This TCR beta chain was sequenced for a study of cytomegalovirus exposure and HLA in healthy donors. Study outcomes and limitations: Another analysis was done later, and it associated roughly 15,000 TCR beta sequences with HLA alleles at 0.05 false discovery rate. What a later analysis showed was that several of the most significant clusters appeared linked to common viral pathogens. Researchers catalogued roughly 170 TCR beta chains as cytomegalovirus-associated.

Germline CDR1 and CDR2: LNHNV and YYDKDF (reference sequence). The V segment lost 5 bases and the J segment 3 bases; nucleotides outside the gene matches: 8. There are 16 residues in the CDR3. Both 60 Vbeta primers and 13 Jbeta primers went into the PCR. Profiling relied on immunoSEQ multiplex PCR, and the TCRdb table lists in-frame clones only, not all of them. The data show roughly 300,000 clones, with about nine tenths seen just once and almost 4% held by the top ten. With regard to this clone: Its antigen remains unidentified.

The source of this sequence is a man aged 40-49 years in good health and CMV-seropositive. The chain uses TRBV15 and TRBJ2-5, with TRBD1 matching over 11 bases. Sequencing was performed on PBMCs. The CDR3 nucleotides are TGTGCCACCAGCCGCCCAGGACAGGGGGCAAAAGAGACCCAGTACTTC. This sequence encodes CATSRPGQGAKETQYF.